Listed below are T cell receptor beta chains from one sample, sequenced in a study of Ad26.COV2.S vaccination and SARS-CoV-2 variants. Data came from immunoSEQ multiplex PCR; TCRdb stores just in-frame clones and leaves some out. Here the sample spans over 250,000 clones, 87% being singletons. Sequenced material: peripheral blood, taken in a trial of Ad26.COV2.S vaccine versus placebo. Receptors originate from a person aged 18-60 years who received the Ad26.COV2.S COVID-19 vaccine or a placebo. CDR3s include the opening cysteine and the closing phenylalanine or tryptophan. The D gene is left open where the match is weak. The listing skips clone size in some rows; elsewhere it reads once, few, many or a size class.

size	V	D	J	length	DNA	CDR3
.	TRBV12-3/TRBV12-4	.	TRBJ2-1	13	TGTGCCAGCAGTTTTCAGGGAGCCAATGAGCAGTTCTTC	CASSFQGANEQFF
.	TRBV6-2/TRBV6-3	TRBD2	TRBJ2-1	15	TGTGCCAGCAGTCGAGTGGGGGGGAAAAGGAATGAGCAGTTCTTC	CASSRVGGKRNEQFF
.	TRBV11-2	.	TRBJ2-1	13	TGTGCCAGCAGCTTAGGACCAAAGAATGAGCAGTTCTTC	CASSLGPKNEQFF
.	TRBV6-2/TRBV6-3	.	TRBJ1-2	13	TGTGCCAGCAGTACAGGACTGACAGTGGGCTACACCTTC	CASSTGLTVGYTF
.	TRBV6-5	.	TRBJ1-3	13	TGTGCCAGCACTTCGTACTCTGGAAACACCATATATTTT	CASTSYSGNTIYF
few	TRBV9	.	TRBJ2-7	13	TGTGCCAGCAGCCCAGGGTGGGGCTACGAGCAGTACTTC	CASSPGWGYEQYF
.	TRBV21-1	.	TRBJ1-4	15	TGTGCCAGCAGCAAACGTGACGGGGCTGATGAAAAACTGTTTTTT	CASSKRDGADEKLFF
once	TRBV12-5	.	TRBJ2-5	14	TGTGCTAGTGGTTTGGTACCAAACGAGGAGACCCAGTACTTC	CASGLVPNEETQYF
.	TRBV25-1	TRBD1	TRBJ2-7	15	TGTGCCAGCAGGTCCGACAGGGGAGGCTCCTACGAGCAGTACTTC	CASRSDRGGSYEQYF
.	TRBV5-6	.	TRBJ1-3	15	TGTGCCAGCAGCTTGTGGGAGCTCTCTGGAAACACCATATATTTT	CASSLWELSGNTIYF
.	TRBV7-3	.	TRBJ2-5	13	TGTGCCAGCAGCTTAGGGCGCCAAGAGACCCAGTACTTC	CASSLGRQETQYF
.	TRBV27	.	TRBJ2-7	14	TGTGCCAGCAGTTTTGGGGGTCCCTCCTACGAGCAGTACTTC	CASSFGGPSYEQYF
.	TRBV4-2	.	TRBJ1-2	15	TGTGCCAGCAGCCAAGAGGGGCAAAATAACTATGGCTACACCTTC	CASSQEGQNNYGYTF
.	TRBV11-2	.	TRBJ1-1	14	TGTGCCAGCAGCTTAGTCCGTCTTGGCACTGAAGCTTTCTTT	CASSLVRLGTEAFF
.	TRBV11-2	.	TRBJ2-7	18	TGTGCCAGCAGCCCCCGCTCTTTCGTAGCCTCTTTGGGCTACGAGCAGTACTTC	CASSPRSFVASLGYEQYF
once	TRBV30	.	TRBJ1-6	13	TGTGCCTGGGGAGGGGCAGGTAATTCACCCCTCCACTTT	CAWGGAGNSPLHF
.	TRBV5-4	TRBD2	TRBJ2-3	17	TGTGCCAGCAGCTTGGCTCCTAGCGGGTGGGGGGAAGATACGCAGTATTTT	CASSLAPSGWGEDTQYF
.	TRBV4-1	.	TRBJ2-5	13	TGCGCCAGCAGCAAGACAAGAGGAGAGACCCAGTACTTC	CASSKTRGETQYF
.	TRBV5-4	.	TRBJ1-2	14	TGTGCCAGCAGCTTGGATCCAGGGCGGGATGGCTACACCTTC	CASSLDPGRDGYTF
.	TRBV29-1	TRBD1	TRBJ1-2	14	TGCAGCGTTGAAAGGACAGGGGGCGAAGTTGGCTACACCTTC	CSVERTGGEVGYTF
once	TRBV6-5	.	TRBJ2-5	13	TGTGCCAGCAGTTACGCAAGTGGAGAGACCCAGTACTTC	CASSYASGETQYF
few	TRBV4-1	.	TRBJ2-7	15	TGCGCCAGCAGCCAGACGACGCTAGCGACCTACGAGCAGTACTTC	CASSQTTLATYEQYF
.	TRBV6-5	.	TRBJ2-5	12	TGTGCCAGCAGCTGGGGGCGGGAGACCCAGTACTTC	CASSWGRETQYF
.	TRBV5-1	.	TRBJ2-1	14	TGCGCCAGCAGCTTGGCTCAGCCCGGGGATGAGCAGTTCTTC	CASSLAQPGDEQFF
.	TRBV28	TRBD1	TRBJ1-1	16	TGTGCCAGCAGTTTATGGGACAGGTTAATGAACACTGAAGCTTTCTTT	CASSLWDRLMNTEAFF
.	TRBV7-9	TRBD1	TRBJ2-5	17	TGTGCCAGCAGCTCGACCGGGACAGGACTGTACCAAGAGACCCAGTACTTC	CASSSTGTGLYQETQYF
.	TRBV7-2	TRBD2	TRBJ2-1	16	TGTGCCAGCAGCTTACTGCCAGCGGGAGTTGATCATGAGCAGTTCTTC	CASSLLPAGVDHEQFF
once	TRBV29-1	.	TRBJ1-3	13	TGCAGCGTTTCAGGGATATCTGGAAACACCATATATTTT	CSVSGISGNTIYF
.	TRBV25-1	TRBD1	TRBJ1-1	15	TGTGCCAGCAGTGCAAAGGGGGCAGGGGTCACTGAAGCTTTCTTT	CASSAKGAGVTEAFF